The rows below give T cell receptor beta chains drawn from one sample of a study of T-cell reconstitution after alpha-beta-depleted transplantation in children. TCRdb passed the PCR reads through MiXCR, listing each CDR3 protein once. The table has 330,000 or so distinct CDR3 sequences, 6% to 10% seen once. Sequencing used peripheral blood, obtained 360 days after TCRalphabeta/CD19-depleted stem cell transplant. These receptors all stem from a female patient between 2 and 15 years old who had a stem cell transplant for Fanconi anemia, so the T cells may come from the graft donor. The CDR3 runs from the conserved cysteine through the conserved F or W. Each record gives: J gene, D gene, clone size, V gene, CDR3 DNA, CDR3 protein. A D gene is named only where the DNA matches it firmly. Clone size is not always given. Where it is, it says once, few, many or a class for expanded clones.

>TRBJ2-6|NA|NA|TRBV5-4
TGTGCCAGCAGCTTAAGTGAGGCCACAATCATCTCTGGGGCCAACGTCCTGACTTTC
CASSLSEATIISGANVLTF
>TRBJ2-4|NA|many|TRBV4-2
TGTGCCAGCAGCCAGGCCTCTAATTCAGGGGAGGGAAACATTCAGTACTTC
CASSQASNSGEGNIQYF
>TRBJ2-1|NA|many|TRBV11-1
TGTGCCAGCAGCTTATACGACGCGGACAACAATGAGCAGTTCTTC
CASSLYDADNNEQFF
>TRBJ2-5|TRBD2|few|TRBV20-1
TGCAGTGCTACGTTAGCGGGGGGGCCTCAGTACCAAGAGACCCAGTACTTC
CSATLAGGPQYQETQYF
>TRBJ2-5|NA|NA|TRBV18
TGTGCCAGCTCACCACGGCCGGGATCAGAGACCCAGTACTTC
CASSPRPGSETQYF
>TRBJ2-5|NA|many|TRBV7-8
TGTGCCAGCAGTTTTAACCCGGGAAGGGAGGAGACCCAGTACTTC
CASSFNPGREETQYF
>TRBJ2-1|TRBD2|NA|TRBV7-3
TGTGCCAGCAGCTTAGATCCTAGCGGGAGTCGTGAGCAGTTCTTC
CASSLDPSGSREQFF
>TRBJ2-2|NA|many|TRBV20-1
TGCAGTGCTAGGGTATCAGGGGGAGGCACCGGGGAGCTGTTTTTT
CSARVSGGGTGELFF
>TRBJ1-2|NA|few|TRBV5-6
TGTGCCAGCAGCTACGACAGCTATGGCTACACCTTC
CASSYDSYGYTF
>TRBJ2-3|TRBD1|few|TRBV5-4
TGTGCCAGCAGTCAAGGCCCAGGGGGAGAGAGCACAGATACGCAGTATTTT
CASSQGPGGESTDTQYF
>TRBJ2-3|NA|few|TRBV25-1
TGTGCCAGCAGTGCGGAGGGCCCGAAAGATACGCAGTATTTT
CASSAEGPKDTQYF
>TRBJ2-4|NA|many|TRBV6-5
TGTGCCAGCAGTTATGGCGTGTCTTGGATGGACATTCAGTACTTC
CASSYGVSWMDIQYF
>TRBJ2-7|NA|few|TRBV7-6
TGTGCCAGCAGCTTAGCTTGGGCAGGCGAGCAGTACTTC
CASSLAWAGEQYF
>TRBJ2-1|NA|many|TRBV11-2
TGTGCCAGCAGCTCCGAGCGGACCAATGAGCAGTTCTTC
CASSSERTNEQFF
>TRBJ1-1|NA|NA|TRBV4-1
TGCGCCAGCAGCCAAGATGGGGCCCCCAGGCCGGGGGCTTTCTTT
CASSQDGAPRPGAFF
>TRBJ1-1|NA|many|TRBV15
TGTGCCACCAGCAGAGCTCGGACAGTGAAGAACACTGAAGCTTTCTTT
CATSRARTVKNTEAFF